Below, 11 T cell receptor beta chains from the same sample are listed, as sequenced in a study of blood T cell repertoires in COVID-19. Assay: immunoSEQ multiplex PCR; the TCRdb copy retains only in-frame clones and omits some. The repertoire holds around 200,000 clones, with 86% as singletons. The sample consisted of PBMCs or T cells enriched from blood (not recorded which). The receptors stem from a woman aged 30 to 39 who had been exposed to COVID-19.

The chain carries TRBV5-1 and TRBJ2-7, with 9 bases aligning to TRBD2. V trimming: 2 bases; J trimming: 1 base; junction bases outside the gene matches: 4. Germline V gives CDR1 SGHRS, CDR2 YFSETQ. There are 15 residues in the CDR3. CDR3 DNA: TGCGCCAGCAGCTTCCTAGCGGGGCATTCCTACGAGCAGTACTTC. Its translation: CASSFLAGHSYEQYF.

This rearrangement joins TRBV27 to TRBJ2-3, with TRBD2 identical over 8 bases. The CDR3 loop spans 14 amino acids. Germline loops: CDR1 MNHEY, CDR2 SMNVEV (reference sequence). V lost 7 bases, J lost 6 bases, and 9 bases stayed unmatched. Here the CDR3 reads CASTSGGGQDTQYF. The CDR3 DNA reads TGTGCCAGCACCTCGGGCGGGGGGCAGGATACGCAGTATTTT.

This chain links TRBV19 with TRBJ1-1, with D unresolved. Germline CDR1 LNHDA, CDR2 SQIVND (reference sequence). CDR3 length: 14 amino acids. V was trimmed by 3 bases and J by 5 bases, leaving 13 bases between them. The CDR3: CASSIQYWETEAFF. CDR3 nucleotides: TGTGCCAGTAGTATTCAATATTGGGAGACTGAAGCTTTCTTT.

The CDR3 nucleotides read TGTGCCAGCAGGGCTAGCGGCTTTTCCTACGAGCAGTACTTC. It encodes CASRASGFSYEQYF. V and J are TRBV28 and TRBJ2-7; TRBD2 matches at 7 bases. CDR1 and CDR2 from the germline V gene are MDHEN and SYDVKM. The length of the CDR3 is 14 residues. J lost 1 base, V lost 6 bases, and 6 bases had no gene match.

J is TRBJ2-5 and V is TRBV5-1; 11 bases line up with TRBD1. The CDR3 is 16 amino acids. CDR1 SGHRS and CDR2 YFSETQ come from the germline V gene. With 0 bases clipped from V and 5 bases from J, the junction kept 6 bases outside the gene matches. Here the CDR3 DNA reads TGCGCCAGCAGCTTGGCCGGACAGGGGGCGCGGGAGACCCAGTACTTC. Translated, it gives CASSLAGQGARETQYF.

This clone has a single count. The CDR3 bases are TGCGCCAGCAGCCAAGATAACCGGGGAGGTGGAAACACCATATATTTT. Amino acids: CASSQDNRGGGNTIYF. The chain is built from TRBV4-1 and TRBJ1-3; no clear D gene. This CDR3 spans 16 amino acids. V lost 0 bases and J lost 3, with 12 bases in between. Germline V gene data show CDR1 as MGHRA and CDR2 as YSYEKL.

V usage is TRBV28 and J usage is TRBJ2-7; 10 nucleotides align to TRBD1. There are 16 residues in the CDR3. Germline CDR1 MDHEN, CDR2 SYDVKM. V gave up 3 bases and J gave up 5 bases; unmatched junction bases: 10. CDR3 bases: TGTGCCAGCAGTTTGAGCGGGACAGGGGTTCCCCACGAGCAGTACTTC. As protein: CASSLSGTGVPHEQYF.

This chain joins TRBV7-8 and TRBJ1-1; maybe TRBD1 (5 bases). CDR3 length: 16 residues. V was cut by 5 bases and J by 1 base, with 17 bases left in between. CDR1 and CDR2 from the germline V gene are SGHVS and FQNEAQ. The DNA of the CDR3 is TGTGCCAGCAGCCAACGCGGGGCGAGGCCGAACACTGAAGCTTTCTTT. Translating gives CASSQRGARPNTEAFF. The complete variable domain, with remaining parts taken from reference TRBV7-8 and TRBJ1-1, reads GAGVSQSPRYKVAKRGQDVALRCDPISGHVSLFWYQQALGQGPEFLTYFQNEAQLDKSGLPSDRFFAERPEGSVSTLKIQRTQQEDSAVYLCASSQRGARPNTEAFFGQGTRLTVV.

CDR3 nucleotide sequence: TGTGCCAGCAGCCAGAGGGTGGCTGGCTACACCTTC. This sequence encodes CASSQRVAGYTF. The V call is TRBV7-8, the J call TRBJ1-2; D gene uncertain. V lost 5 bases and J lost 7, with 11 bases in between. The CDR3 covers 12 residues. Looked up from germline, CDR1 is SGHVS and CDR2 is FQNEAQ.

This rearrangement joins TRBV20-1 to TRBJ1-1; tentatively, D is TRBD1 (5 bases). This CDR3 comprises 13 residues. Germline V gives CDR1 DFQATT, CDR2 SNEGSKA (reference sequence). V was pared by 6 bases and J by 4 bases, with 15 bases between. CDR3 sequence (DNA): TGCAGTGCGAGTATCCCGGGGGGCACTGAAGCTTTCTTT. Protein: CSASIPGGTEAFF.

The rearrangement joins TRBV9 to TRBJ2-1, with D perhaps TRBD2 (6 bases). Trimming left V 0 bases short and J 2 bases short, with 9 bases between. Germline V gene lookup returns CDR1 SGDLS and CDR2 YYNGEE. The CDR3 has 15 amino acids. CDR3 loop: CASSVGGEPYNEQFF. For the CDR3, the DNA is TGTGCCAGCAGCGTAGGCGGGGAGCCCTACAATGAGCAGTTCTTC. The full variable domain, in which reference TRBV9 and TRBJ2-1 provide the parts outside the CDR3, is DSGVTQTPKHLITATGQRVTLRCSPRSGDLSVYWYQQSLDQGLQFLIQYYNGEERAKGNILERFSAQQFPDLHSELNLSSLELGDSALYFCASSVGGEPYNEQFFGPGTRLTVL.